This TCR beta chain was observed in a study of shared clonotypes between healthy human individuals. TCRdb's copy holds only in-frame clones and misses some; the assay was immunoSEQ multiplex PCR. Among some 650,000 clones, around 97% were seen once, and the ten largest hold approximately 0.057%. From CD4+ cells came CD45RA+ naive and CD45RA-negative memory subsets. The CDR3 loop spans 16 amino acids. V shed 0 bases and J 3 bases; nucleotides not matched to a gene: 4. Germline-derived CDR1 and CDR2 are SGHRS and YFSETQ. The V call is TRBV5-1, the J call TRBJ2-2; the match to TRBD2 covers 8 bases. The specimen sequenced was naive CD4+ T cells sorted from blood. Subset specified: CD45RA+ positively selected. The source is a woman under 40 in good health. CDR3 DNA: TGCGCCAGCAGCTTGGTTTCCGGGGGGGACACCGGGGAGCTGTTTTTT. As protein: CASSLVSGGDTGELFF.